Ten or more counts support the clone carrying this TCR beta chain. Its matching antigen is unknown. Trimming removed 5 bases from V and 1 base from J; junction bases left unmatched: 8. This CDR3 is 17 amino acids long. Per germline, CDR1 LGHNT and CDR2 FRNRAP. The data are from a study of CD8 T cells in ankylosing spondylitis. Findings and limits, study-wide: Ankylosing spondylitis blood seemed to carry a telltale TCR beta motif made of fewer than ten highly homologous variants. Certain motif variants had earlier appeared in reactive arthritis synovial fluid and blood.

For TCR beta, libraries came from quantitative 5'-RACE with molecular barcodes. TCRdb re-called the 5' RACE reads with MiXCR, one entry per CDR3 protein. The table includes about 540,000 distinct CDR3 sequences, approximately 12% detected once. The sample taken for sequencing was blood, either unsorted or a sorted T cell fraction (not recorded which). The clonotype originates from a male donor with ankylosing spondylitis. This chain connects TRBV12-5 to TRBJ2-6; 7 nucleotides match TRBD1. CDR3 sequence: CASGLNKQGSGANVLTF. CDR3 coding DNA: TGTGCTAGTGGTCTAAACAAACAGGGGTCTGGGGCCAACGTCCTGACTTTC.